The rows below give T cell receptor beta chains drawn from one sample of a study of T cells in Graves' hyperthyroidism and ophthalmopathy. TCRdb independently ran MiXCR on the multiplex PCR reads; one entry per CDR3 protein. Here the sample spans roughly 330,000 distinct CDR3 sequences, roughly 17% being singletons. The specimen sequenced was blood. Source of these receptors: a man between 25 and 39 years old with Graves' hyperthyroidism. Both conserved end residues are part of each CDR3.

j_call: TRBJ2-5; v_call: TRBV12-3/TRBV12-4; cdr3_aa: CASRWNQETQYF
j_call: TRBJ2-3; v_call: TRBV11-2; cdr3_aa: CASGPAGTAAAQYF
j_call: TRBJ1-5; v_call: TRBV19; cdr3_aa: CASSIGNQPQHF
j_call: TRBJ2-3; v_call: TRBV10-3; cdr3_aa: CAISGLAGGSTDTQYF
j_call: TRBJ2-7; v_call: TRBV20-1; cdr3_aa: CSARRQSSSYEQYF
j_call: TRBJ2-2; v_call: TRBV28; cdr3_aa: CASSLSLAGGLNTGELFF
j_call: TRBJ2-5; v_call: TRBV30; cdr3_aa: CAWSGSLQETQYF
j_call: TRBJ2-7; v_call: TRBV2; cdr3_aa: CASRETSGVGEQYF
j_call: TRBJ1-1; v_call: TRBV4-1; cdr3_aa: CASSPRTGLMAFF
j_call: TRBJ2-3; v_call: TRBV28; cdr3_aa: CASRTGVAASTDTQYF
j_call: TRBJ2-4; v_call: TRBV29-1; cdr3_aa: CSAGDGLGKNIQYF
j_call: TRBJ2-5; v_call: TRBV6-2/TRBV6-3; cdr3_aa: CASKSTGNPLQETQYF
j_call: TRBJ2-1; v_call: TRBV27; cdr3_aa: CASSLPHEEQFF
j_call: TRBJ2-1; v_call: TRBV29-1; cdr3_aa: CSVEGWQRNEQFF
j_call: TRBJ2-3; v_call: TRBV7-9; cdr3_aa: CASSARLAGRADTQYF
j_call: TRBJ2-5; v_call: TRBV20-1; cdr3_aa: CSARGQLAQETQYF
j_call: TRBJ2-1; v_call: TRBV7-3; cdr3_aa: CASSSNGGSPYNEQFF
j_call: TRBJ1-2; v_call: TRBV6-5; cdr3_aa: CASSFPVDYGYTF
j_call: TRBJ2-3; v_call: TRBV7-9; cdr3_aa: CASSLLAGGPTDTQYF
j_call: TRBJ1-6; v_call: TRBV6-1; cdr3_aa: CASRTGVDSPLHF
j_call: TRBJ2-7; v_call: TRBV20-1; cdr3_aa: CSASDSKNYEQYF
j_call: TRBJ2-1; v_call: TRBV7-9; cdr3_aa: CASTVGLDNEQFF
j_call: TRBJ2-2; v_call: TRBV5-1; cdr3_aa: CASSLWPSGEGGTGELFF
j_call: TRBJ1-5; v_call: TRBV27; cdr3_aa: CASTQLGRNQPQHF
j_call: TRBJ2-2; v_call: TRBV28; cdr3_aa: CASSLQGASGELFF
j_call: TRBJ2-7; v_call: TRBV13; cdr3_aa: CASSAPGPTYEQYF
j_call: TRBJ2-1; v_call: TRBV7-2; cdr3_aa: CASRTSAGAYNEQFF
j_call: TRBJ1-5; v_call: TRBV15; cdr3_aa: CATSRVFGANQPQHF
j_call: TRBJ1-3; v_call: TRBV7-9; cdr3_aa: CASSLERLRSGNTIYF
j_call: TRBJ1-1; v_call: TRBV3-1; cdr3_aa: CASSQEGVRSTEAFF
j_call: TRBJ2-6; v_call: TRBV7-9; cdr3_aa: CASSRDSGANVLTF
j_call: TRBJ2-5; v_call: TRBV6-2/TRBV6-3; cdr3_aa: CASSPKDPQETQYF
j_call: TRBJ2-3; v_call: TRBV2; cdr3_aa: CASSWDGGTTDTQYF
j_call: TRBJ2-6; v_call: TRBV28; cdr3_aa: CAMLGGPGANVLTF
j_call: TRBJ1-3; v_call: TRBV5-8; cdr3_aa: CASSLGVPGNTIYF
j_call: TRBJ1-5; v_call: TRBV4-1; cdr3_aa: CASSQGLLGPNQPQHF
j_call: TRBJ1-1; v_call: TRBV5-1; cdr3_aa: CASSSTGLGYEAFF
j_call: TRBJ1-2; v_call: TRBV6-1; cdr3_aa: CASVIEGGTGRGYTF
j_call: TRBJ1-3; v_call: TRBV5-1; cdr3_aa: CASSIAPRDSGNTIYF
j_call: TRBJ1-1; v_call: TRBV7-6; cdr3_aa: CASTPLSQGAVINTEAFF
j_call: TRBJ2-7; v_call: TRBV12-3/TRBV12-4; cdr3_aa: CASSLSGLHEQYF
j_call: TRBJ1-2; v_call: TRBV25-1; cdr3_aa: CAARETDIGGYTF
j_call: TRBJ2-7; v_call: TRBV7-8; cdr3_aa: CASSQRSEQYF
j_call: TRBJ1-6; v_call: TRBV6-1; cdr3_aa: CASSFTGGDSPLHF
j_call: TRBJ2-2; v_call: TRBV20-1; cdr3_aa: CSASPWDRPNTGELFF
j_call: TRBJ2-1; v_call: TRBV24-1; cdr3_aa: CATSTARTSGSYNEQFF
j_call: TRBJ1-1; v_call: TRBV18; cdr3_aa: CASSPFGRNTEAFF
j_call: TRBJ2-5; v_call: TRBV7-9; cdr3_aa: CASSWDLLYQETQYF
j_call: TRBJ1-4; v_call: TRBV30; cdr3_aa: CAWTAGGVGEKLFF
j_call: TRBJ2-7; v_call: TRBV5-1; cdr3_aa: CASSPGTNPPEQYF
j_call: TRBJ2-2; v_call: TRBV7-7; cdr3_aa: CASSLVSDRTGELFF
j_call: TRBJ1-1; v_call: TRBV29-1; cdr3_aa: CSVDLHGKNTEAFF
j_call: TRBJ1-2; v_call: TRBV30; cdr3_aa: CACSDRGRKIDYGYTF
j_call: TRBJ2-6; v_call: TRBV12-3/TRBV12-4; cdr3_aa: CASSPRQFSGANVLTF
j_call: TRBJ2-7; v_call: TRBV7-9; cdr3_aa: CASSARSYYEQYF
j_call: TRBJ2-5; v_call: TRBV6-1; cdr3_aa: CASSSRPGRDQETQYF
j_call: TRBJ2-2; v_call: TRBV18; cdr3_aa: CASSPVTKWTAGELFF
j_call: TRBJ2-1; v_call: TRBV12-3/TRBV12-4; cdr3_aa: CASSSPTLYNEQFF
j_call: TRBJ2-7; v_call: TRBV27; cdr3_aa: CASSLTSSTYEQYF